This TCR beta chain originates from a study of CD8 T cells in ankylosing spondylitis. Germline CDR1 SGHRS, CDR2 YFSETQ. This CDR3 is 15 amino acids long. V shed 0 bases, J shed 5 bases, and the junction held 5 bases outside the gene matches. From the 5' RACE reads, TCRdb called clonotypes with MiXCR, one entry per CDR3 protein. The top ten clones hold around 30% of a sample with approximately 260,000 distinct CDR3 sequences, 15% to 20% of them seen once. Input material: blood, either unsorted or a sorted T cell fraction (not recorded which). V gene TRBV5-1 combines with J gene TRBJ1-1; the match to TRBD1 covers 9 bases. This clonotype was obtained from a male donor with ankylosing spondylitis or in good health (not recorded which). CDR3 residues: CASSLGGTGWTEAFF. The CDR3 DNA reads TGCGCCAGCAGCTTGGGTGGGACAGGGTGGACTGAAGCTTTCTTT.